The rows below give T cell receptor beta chains drawn from one sample of a study of cytomegalovirus exposure and HLA in healthy donors. Some clones are missing from TCRdb's copy, which holds only in-frame ones; the method was immunoSEQ multiplex PCR. Altogether 84,000 or so clones are present, around 85% being singletons, with the ten largest covering 2.4%. The sample taken for sequencing was PBMCs. These TCRs come from a woman between 45 and 65 years old in good health and CMV-seronegative. Each CDR3 is given with its conserved first and last residue. A D gene is named only where the DNA matches it firmly. Clone size appears in some rows only: once, few, many, or a class for an expanded clone.

TRBV29-1,.,TRBJ1-1,.,11,CSVASITEAFF,TGCAGCGTTGCCAGTATCACTGAAGCTTTCTTT
TRBV6-6,.,TRBJ2-1,.,13,CASRTPQGHEQFF,TGTGCCTCTCGGACTCCTCAAGGGCATGAGCAGTTCTTC
TRBV7-8,.,TRBJ1-2,.,17,CASSLAWTALLPYGYTF,TGTGCCAGCAGCTTAGCGTGGACAGCTCTTCTCCCGTACGGCTACACCTTC
TRBV27,.,TRBJ2-1,.,15,CASSLVVSVDNEQFF,TGTGCCAGCAGTTTAGTAGTTAGTGTAGACAATGAGCAGTTCTTC
TRBV15,.,TRBJ2-3,.,15,CATSTRQEGTDTQYF,TGTGCCACCAGCACCAGACAGGAGGGCACAGATACGCAGTATTTT
TRBV29-1,TRBD1,TRBJ2-4,few,17,CSVDGQGGDLAKNIQYF,TGCAGCGTTGATGGACAGGGGGGTGACCTAGCCAAAAACATTCAGTACTTC
TRBV7-8,.,TRBJ1-1,.,13,CASSSPMNTEAFF,TGTGCCAGCAGCTCTCCTATGAACACTGAAGCTTTCTTT
TRBV9,TRBD2,TRBJ2-1,.,18,CASSVGLAGGNSYNEQFF,TGTGCCAGCAGCGTGGGACTAGCGGGGGGTAACTCCTACAATGAGCAGTTCTTC
TRBV5-1,.,TRBJ1-2,.,15,CASSSDSQGFYGYTF,TGCGCCAGCAGCTCGGACAGTCAGGGTTTCTATGGCTACACCTTC
TRBV19,.,TRBJ1-2,.,13,CASKNRENYGYTF,TGTGCCAGTAAGAACAGGGAAAACTATGGCTACACCTTC
TRBV2,TRBD1,TRBJ2-7,.,15,CASSVTGQGATEQYF,TGTGCCAGCAGTGTAACAGGACAGGGGGCGACTGAGCAGTACTTC
TRBV7-2,.,TRBJ1-6,once,15,CASSYIYSYNSPLHF,TGTGCCAGCAGCTATATTTACTCCTATAATTCACCCCTCCACTTT
TRBV19,.,TRBJ1-5,.,14,CASTFRSGNQPQHF,TGTGCCAGCACCTTCAGGTCGGGCAATCAGCCCCAGCATTTT
TRBV7-8,TRBD1,TRBJ1-1,once,19,CASSAPGQGRLLMNTEAFF,TGTGCCAGCAGCGCCCCGGGACAGGGGCGCTTACTCATGAACACTGAAGCTTTCTTT
TRBV7-8,.,TRBJ1-5,.,14,CASSLRGGNQPQHF,TGTGCCAGCAGCTTACGAGGAGGGAACCAGCCCCAGCATTTT
TRBV5-4,.,TRBJ2-3,.,15,CASSYGSSSTDTQYF,TGTGCCAGCAGCTACGGTTCCTCTAGCACAGATACGCAGTATTTT
TRBV4-1,TRBD1,TRBJ1-2,.,13,CASRGDRGNGYTF,TGCGCCAGCAGGGGAGACAGGGGGAATGGCTACACCTTC
TRBV19,TRBD1,TRBJ2-5,.,16,CASRFSLQGLGETQYF,TGTGCCAGTAGGTTTTCCCTACAGGGGTTGGGAGAGACCCAGTACTTC
TRBV27,.,TRBJ2-2,.,14,CASTQLPNTGELFF,TGTGCCAGCACCCAACTCCCGAACACCGGGGAGCTGTTTTTT
TRBV28,TRBD1,TRBJ2-3,.,12,CATGGAIDTQYF,TGTGCGACAGGGGGCGCGATAGATACGCAGTATTTT
TRBV6-1,TRBD2,TRBJ2-1,.,15,CASSERASGANEQFF,TGTGCCAGCAGTGAGCGGGCTAGCGGGGCCAATGAGCAGTTCTTC
TRBV10-3,.,TRBJ2-2,.,14,CATSNVGGTGELFF,TGTGCCACTTCCAACGTGGGGGGCACCGGGGAGCTGTTTTTT